Below are 26 T cell receptor beta chains sequenced from a single sample in a study of control samples from healthy donors and cancer patients. Method: immunoSEQ multiplex PCR; TCRdb's copy keeps in-frame clones and lacks some. The sample holds 200,000 or so clones; roughly 94% are singletons and the top ten take 1.5%. Sequenced material: blood. The receptors were gathered from a man aged 50 or older in good health.

V and J are TRBV4-2 and TRBJ2-7, with D possibly being TRBD1 or TRBD2 (5 bases each). Germline V gives CDR1 LGHNA, CDR2 YNFKEQ. Trimming left V 4 bases short and J 0 bases short, with 19 bases between. The CDR3 is 17 amino acids. Written as DNA, the CDR3 is TGTGCCAGCAGCCTCCTCTCGGGGCAGGAAAGCTCCTACGAGCAGTACTTC. This codes for CASSLLSGQESSYEQYF.

The V call is TRBV7-2, the J call TRBJ2-7, with 9 bases aligning to TRBD1. This CDR3 has 15 amino acids. J gave up 5 bases and V 5 bases, and 10 bases lay outside the gene matches. CDR1 is SGHTA and CDR2 is FQGNSA in the germline V gene. The CDR3 loop is CASSPGGDRAHEQYF. CDR3 nucleotides: TGTGCCAGCAGCCCTGGGGGGGACAGGGCCCACGAGCAGTACTTC. The whole variable domain, remainder taken from reference TRBV7-2 and TRBJ2-7, is GAGVSQSPSNKVTEKGKDVELRCDPISGHTALYWYRQSLGQGLEFLIYFQGNSAPDKSGLPSDRFSAERTGGSVSTLTIQRTQQEDSAVYLCASSPGGDRAHEQYFGPGTRLTVT.

V usage is TRBV6-5 and J usage is TRBJ1-1, with D hard to call. CDR1 is MNHEY and CDR2 is SVGAGI in the germline V gene. Trimming took off 7 bases at V and 3 bases at J, with 9 bases between the two ends. The CDR3 is made up of 12 amino acids. CDR3 DNA sequence: TGTGCCAGCATTCCTGGGCACACTGAAGCTTTCTTT. As protein: CASIPGHTEAFF.

V usage is TRBV15 and J usage is TRBJ1-5, with TRBD1 matching over 9 bases. Germline V gene data show CDR1 as LNHNV and CDR2 as YYDKDF (reference sequence). After removal of 0 bases from V and 2 bases from J, the junction contained 5 bases not matched to a gene. CDR3 length equals 17 residues. The CDR3 coding sequence is TGTGCCACCAGCAGAGATCGGACAGGGGAGGGCAATCAGCCCCAGCATTTT. This translates into CATSRDRTGEGNQPQHF. The complete variable domain, with remaining parts taken from reference TRBV15 and TRBJ1-5, reads DAMVIQNPRYQVTQFGKPVTLSCSQTLNHNVMYWYQQKSSQAPKLLFHYYDKDFNNEADTPDNFQSRRPNTSFCFLDIRSPGLGDTAMYLCATSRDRTGEGNQPQHFGDGTRLSIL.

V usage is TRBV10-3 and J usage is TRBJ1-3; D gene uncertain. CDR1 and CDR2 (germline): ENHRY, SYGVKD. The CDR3 has 13 amino acids. Between the trimmed V and J ends, which lost 2 bases and 7 bases, there was a span of 9 bases. The chain's CDR3 is CAISEIRGNTIYF. DNA for the CDR3: TGTGCCATCAGTGAGATTCGGGGTAACACCATATATTTT.

This chain uses TRBV5-1 with TRBJ2-5; D gene ambiguous. The length of the CDR3 is 15 residues. Germline V gene sequence: CDR1 SGHRS, CDR2 YFSETQ. V was pared by 3 bases and J by 5 bases, with 17 bases between. The DNA for the CDR3 is TGCGCCAGCAGCTCTATCGGGTATTCCGGGGAGACCCAGTACTTC. Amino acids: CASSSIGYSGETQYF.

This rearrangement joins TRBV6-4 to TRBJ1-2; D unclear. This CDR3 has 14 amino acids. With 5 bases removed from V and 2 bases from J, the gap between germline ends came to 12 bases. Germline-derived CDR1 and CDR2 are MRHNA and SNTAGT. The CDR3 nucleotides read TGTGCCAGCAGTAGGACGTTAGGGAACTATGGCTACACCTTC. Translating it yields CASSRTLGNYGYTF.

The V and J genes are TRBV19 and TRBJ2-2; D remains unclear. The V and J ends lost 7 bases and 6 bases respectively, with 6 bases between them. The germline V gene encodes CDR1 LNHDA and CDR2 SQIVND (reference sequence). The CDR3 covers 11 residues. Here the CDR3 DNA reads TGTGCCAGTACTAGGGCCGGGGAGCTGTTTTTT. Amino acid sequence: CASTRAGELFF.

The chain has TRBV2 and TRBJ1-2; D unclear. Trimming left V 5 bases short and J 5 bases short, with 24 bases between. Germline V CDR1 and CDR2: SNHLY, FYNNEI. The CDR3 runs to 17 residues. The CDR3 region is CASSYTAIPSTRYGYTF. The CDR3 DNA follows: TGTGCCAGCAGTTATACGGCGATCCCTTCCACGAGGTATGGCTACACCTTC.

Only one count was recorded for this clone. This chain uses TRBV7-3 with TRBJ1-3; D possibly corresponds to TRBD1 (5 bases). V lost 4 bases to trimming and J lost 7 bases, with 11 bases between them. This CDR3 has 13 amino acids. Looked up from germline, CDR1 is SGHTA and CDR2 is FQGTGA. The DNA of the CDR3 is TGTGCCAGCAGCTCTAACGAGGGGAACACCATATATTTT. This sequence encodes CASSSNEGNTIYF.

The chain couples TRBV7-3 to TRBJ2-1; D call uncertain. There are 13 residues in the CDR3. The germline V gene has CDR1 SGHTA and CDR2 FQGTGA. V dropped 5 bases and J dropped 7 bases, with 12 bases sitting between them. The CDR3 spells CASSQNTGNEQFF. The CDR3 nucleotides are TGTGCCAGCAGCCAAAACACCGGGAATGAGCAGTTCTTC.

The gene calls are TRBV11-2 and TRBJ1-1, with a weak D call TRBD1 (5 bases). This CDR3 spans 15 amino acids. The V end lost 2 bases, the J end lost 1 base, and 11 bases lay between the germline ends. Germline CDR1 SGHAT, CDR2 FQNNGV. The DNA of the CDR3 is TGTGCCAGCAGCTTATCGAGACAGACGAACACTGAAGCTTTCTTT. Translated: CASSLSRQTNTEAFF.

The chain carries TRBV28 and TRBJ1-3; D is ambiguous. V was trimmed by 6 bases and J by 3 bases, leaving 15 bases between them. The CDR3 length is 15 residues. Germline values: CDR1 MDHEN, CDR2 SYDVKM. The chain's CDR3 is CASSLDPNGGNTIYF. The DNA of the CDR3 is TGTGCCAGCAGCTTAGACCCGAACGGTGGAAACACCATATATTTT.

Regarding this clone: The junction departs from germline at one end; a sequencing error may be responsible. V gene TRBV7-7 combines with J gene TRBJ2-2; D ambiguous. CDR3 size: 15 residues. The germline V gene encodes CDR1 SSHAT and CDR2 FNYEAQ (reference sequence). The CDR3 sequence is CASSLGLVGTGELFF. CDR3 in DNA: TGTGCTAGCAGCCTGGGCTTAGTGGGCACCGGGGAGCTGTTTTTT.

V usage is TRBV19 and J usage is TRBJ1-5; no reliable D call. CDR1 and CDR2 from the germline V gene are LNHDA and SQIVND (reference sequence). This CDR3 has 13 residues. Between the trimmed V and J ends, which lost 10 bases and 5 bases, there was a span of 15 bases. CDR3 sequence: CATGPTTYQPQHF. In nucleotides, the CDR3 is TGTGCCACCGGGCCAACAACTTATCAGCCCCAGCATTTT.

The chain has TRBV3-1 (or the pseudogene TRBV3-2) and TRBJ1-2, with D perhaps TRBD1 (6 bases). Germline lookup yields CDR1 LGHDT and CDR2 YNNKEL (reference sequence). The CDR3 spans 15 residues. V shed 1 base and J shed 0 bases, with 9 bases lying between them. The CDR3 reads CASSQAGAPNYGYTF. CDR3 nucleotides: TGTGCCAGCAGCCAAGCGGGGGCCCCTAACTATGGCTACACCTTC.

V is TRBV5-4 and J is TRBJ1-6; the D gene is possibly TRBD1 (6 bases). V was pared by 4 bases and J by 7 bases, with 12 bases between. The CDR3 length is 14 residues. Looked up from germline, CDR1 is SGHNT and CDR2 is YYREEE (reference sequence). CDR3 nucleotides: TGTGCCAGCAGCCCTGGACAGTTAAATTCACCCCTCCACTTT. Its protein is CASSPGQLNSPLHF.

Only a few counts were recorded for this clone. The chain combines TRBV10-1 with TRBJ1-6; 7 positions agree with TRBD1. The CDR3 spans 13 residues. Trimming took 2 bases from V and 9 from J; bases not matched to a gene: 1. Germline lookup yields CDR1 WNHNN and CDR2 SYGVQD (reference sequence). The CDR3 sequence: CASSEDRASPLHF. DNA of the CDR3: TGCGCCAGCAGTGAGGACAGGGCTTCACCCCTCCACTTT.

This clone came up once. The chain employs TRBV27 and TRBJ2-7; D unclear. This CDR3 is built from 12 residues. Germline lookup yields CDR1 MNHEY and CDR2 SMNVEV (reference sequence). The V end lost 3 bases, the J end lost 4 bases, and 7 bases lay between the germline ends. CDR3 DNA: TGTGCCAGCAGTTTGGGTCATTACGAGCAGTACGTC. This translates into CASSLGHYEQYV.

The rearrangement uses TRBV2 and TRBJ1-1, with D perhaps matching TRBD1 (5 bases). The CDR3 is 14 amino acids. Germline values: CDR1 SNHLY, CDR2 FYNNEI. Deletions cut 4 bases from V and 4 bases from J, with 13 bases between. The CDR3: CASSAGRRATEAFF. The CDR3 nucleotides are TGTGCCAGCAGTGCAGGGAGGAGGGCCACTGAAGCTTTCTTT.

This chain links TRBV5-4 with TRBJ1-2, with D perhaps TRBD1 (6 bases). CDR1 SGHNT and CDR2 YYREEE come from the germline V gene (reference sequence). The CDR3 length is 17 residues. V lost 4 bases and J lost 3, with 22 bases in between. This chain's CDR3 is CASSPGVIRGVDYGYTF. CDR3 in DNA: TGTGCCAGCAGCCCCGGGGTTATAAGGGGGGTCGACTATGGCTACACCTTC.

The chain is built from TRBV7-6 and TRBJ2-5; 13 bases match TRBD2. The length of the CDR3 is 16 residues. V shed 5 bases and J 7 bases; nucleotides not matched to a gene: 10. Per germline, CDR1 SGHVS and CDR2 FNYEAQ. CDR3: CASSPGLAGAGVTQYF. The CDR3 coding sequence is TGTGCCAGCAGCCCAGGACTAGCGGGGGCCGGGGTGACCCAGTACTTC.

This clone was observed a single time. This rearrangement joins TRBV12-3 or TRBV12-4 to TRBJ1-2; D gene unclear. Trimming removed 3 bases at V and 4 bases at J, with 9 bases between. The CDR3 covers 13 residues. DNA of the CDR3: TGTGCCAGCAGTTTCGGGATCAGCTATGGCTACACCTTC. Amino acid sequence: CASSFGISYGYTF.

The chain uses TRBV5-1 and TRBJ2-1; TRBD2 is a possible D gene (5 bases). Germline V gene sequence: CDR1 SGHRS, CDR2 YFSETQ. This CDR3 comprises 16 residues. The ends were cut back, 0 bases at V and 2 bases at J, with 12 bases in the middle. CDR3 protein: CASSLGIGSTYNEQFF. The CDR3 region has the DNA TGCGCCAGCAGCTTGGGTATAGGGAGCACCTACAATGAGCAGTTCTTC.

In the case of this clone: This sample includes further DNA sequences coding for the same CDR3. The chain joins TRBV24-1 to TRBJ2-2; 9 bases line up with TRBD1. This CDR3 contains 16 residues. Looked up from germline, CDR1 is KGHDR and CDR2 is SFDVKD. V shed 2 bases and J 4 bases; nucleotides not matched to a gene: 4. CDR3 in amino acids: CATSDWGTGSTGELFF. CDR3 DNA: TGTGCCACCAGTGATTGGGGGACAGGGTCCACCGGGGAGCTGTTTTTT.

This rearrangement joins TRBV7-9 to TRBJ1-1; 7 positions match TRBD1. The CDR3 has 15 residues. Germline V CDR1 and CDR2: SEHNR, FQNEAQ (reference sequence). Trimming removed 4 bases from V and 2 bases from J; junction bases left unmatched: 7. CDR3 residues: CASSSKRDSNTEAFF. CDR3 DNA: TGTGCCAGCAGCTCAAAAAGGGACAGTAACACTGAAGCTTTCTTT.